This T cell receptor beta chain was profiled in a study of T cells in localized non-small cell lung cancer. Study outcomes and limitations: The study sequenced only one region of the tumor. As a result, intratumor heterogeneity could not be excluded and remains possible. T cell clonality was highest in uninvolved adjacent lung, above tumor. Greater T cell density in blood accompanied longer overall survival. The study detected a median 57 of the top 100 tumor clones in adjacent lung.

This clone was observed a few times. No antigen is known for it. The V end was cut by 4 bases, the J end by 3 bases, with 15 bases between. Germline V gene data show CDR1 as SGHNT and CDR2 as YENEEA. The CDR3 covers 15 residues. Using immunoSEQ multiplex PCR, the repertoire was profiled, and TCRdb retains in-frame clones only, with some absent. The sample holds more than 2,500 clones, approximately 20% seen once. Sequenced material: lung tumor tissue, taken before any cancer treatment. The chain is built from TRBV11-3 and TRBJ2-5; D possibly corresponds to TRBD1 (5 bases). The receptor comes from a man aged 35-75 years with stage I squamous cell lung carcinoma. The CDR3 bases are TGTGCCAGCAGCTCCTTCCAGGCAGGGAAAGAGACCCAGTACTTC. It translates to CASSSFQAGKETQYF.